Described below is a single T cell receptor (beta chain) sequence and its context. The antigen it binds to is not known. There are no base qualities to consult, and no much larger clone falls within one base. Counted from cysteine to phenylalanine, this CDR3 has 14 amino acids. Of all the DNA, just the CDR3 is kept, 42 bases in frame from base 1. Trimmed from V: 5 bases; trimmed from J: 9 bases; junction bases lacking a gene match: 8. The germline V gene provides CDR1 SNHLY and CDR2 FYNNEI. These data originate in a study of cytomegalovirus exposure and HLA in healthy donors (dated by TCRdb to between 2016 and 2019). For context, the study as a whole: In an earlier analysis of 550 to 750 of the donors, 276 Gb of sequence data and 100 million or so unique TCR beta sequences from roughly 200 million T cells were reported. An early release covering approximately 600 HLA-typed donors comprised approximately 300 gigabases of sequencing data and 65 million to 100 million unique TCR sequences. Of the roughly 400 genotyped donors, about 80% fell in the genetic ancestry cluster associated with self-reported Caucasian donors. The study aimed to test whether signatures of past pathogen exposure could be identified by cataloging public T cell receptors. The study profiled the T cell repertoires of hundreds of subjects by immunosequencing and related them to cytomegalovirus serostatus. Along with the roughly 670-subject first cohort, a separate validation cohort of over a hundred different subjects was used. High-throughput TCR immunosequencing, statistical association of individual TCRs with disease status, and machine learning were combined to predict cytomegalovirus infection status. To study patterns of TCR occurrence, a later analysis re-analyzed previously published TCR beta repertoires from hundreds of donors and added high-resolution HLA genotyping. Rather than drawing on any new phenotypic data, the later analysis identified candidate immune exposures from TCR beta sequences and the way those sequences occurred across donors. To decide whether each TCR beta V gene segment behaved as functional or pseudogenic, an earlier analysis of fewer than 750 of the donors relied on high-throughput TCR beta sequencing. Donor age, sex, ethnicity and CMV serostatus were collected together with the repertoire data. A later genetic analysis used genome-wide SNP genotypes for about 55% of the 666 donors, treating that subset as a discovery cohort. All discovery cohort repertoires had been generated on a single sequencing platform. HLA typing included class I and class II loci at four-digit resolution. Typing coverage differed by locus: A, B, C, DRB1 and DQB1 were typed in roughly 620-630 donors, DQA1 in 522, DPA1 in 600 to 610, and DPB1 in 472. Because of strong linkage in the cohort, a handful of DR-DQ haplotypes were treated as single units for association and clustering. On average, 235,054 unique TCR beta nucleotide sequences were sequenced per donor among a few hundred genotyped donors of the cohort, with roughly 18% of those sequences being non-productive. General conclusions and limits of the study: When HLA alleles, especially DR and DQ, strongly co-occurred, attributing TCR associations to individual alleles was difficult. In both the original and validation cohorts, the classifier was reported to diagnose cytomegalovirus status with high specificity and sensitivity. For the cohort, immune exposure information was limited to CMV serostatus. Some IMGT-functional V segments, including TRBV6-2 and TRBV6-3, could not be told apart with the 87-base-pair reads, so those segments were excluded. Correlated functional status among segregating V segments might reflect linkage disequilibrium, but an unknown experimental factor could not be ruled out. In a later analysis, HLA-associated TCR beta chains showed more clonal expansion and lower generation probabilities than non-associated chains that were equally common. Most TCR sequences were seen in very few donors, while some public TCRs were found in many individuals. The cohort was sequenced for TCR beta chains only, and without alpha or paired-chain data the features that could be detected were limited. Compared with the 666-donor mean, donors in an Asian-associated ancestry cluster had fewer N-insertions in productive TCRs, according to a later genetic analysis. Most CMV-associated TCR beta chains appeared to be HLA-restricted in a later analysis, and the HLA associations seemed to be driven largely by CMV exposure. The study gave a list of under 200 TCR beta chains associated with cytomegalovirus. HLA typing was unavailable for some donors at each locus, so association tests used only the typed subset. Because counts were too low, seventeen rarely observed V segments, including chromosome 9 orphons, were excluded from the earlier analysis of roughly 580 of the donors. Roughly uniform sequencing depth across donors was assumed in presence/absence analyses, although this assumption may not hold. Broadly in line with IMGT annotations, most TCR beta V segments showed up in productive rearrangements about 87% or about 30% of the time in an earlier analysis of some 590 of the donors. A further reported finding was that TCR beta sequences accurately predicted the HLA-A and HLA-B alleles for most subjects in the first cohort. The authors suggested that the approach could potentially be generalized to other disease states and immunological phenotypes. Several of the top co-occurrence clusters appeared to be linked to parvovirus B19, influenza, CMV and Epstein-Barr virus, according to a later analysis. In vitro tests confirmed that a few of the cytomegalovirus-associated TCR beta chains recognize cytomegalovirus antigens. Specific HLA alleles were associated with 16,951 TCR beta sequences at a false discovery rate of 0.05 in a later analysis. A group of highly shared sequence variants was considered likely to be a technical artifact of the sequencing pipeline. In a later analysis, TCR association rates were found to vary across HLA loci, with the most associated TCRs seen for DRB1 alleles and the fewest for HLA-C alleles. A later genetic analysis associated a missense DCLRE1C variant with V-gene and J-gene trimming of TCR beta chains, and an independent cohort replicated the association.

The cohort consisted of 666 healthy bone marrow donors. All cohort members were sampled while nominally healthy, although unrecorded immune exposures were likely present. The donor tested CMV seropositive and was one of the 289 seropositive cohort members. Every donor gave a peripheral blood sample, and the peripheral blood mononuclear cells from that sample were used for TCR beta sequencing. Genomic DNA extraction from the blood cell samples was performed with the Qiagen DNeasy Blood Extraction Kit. Libraries were prepared through the immunoSEQ multiplex PCR assay. For the multiplex PCR, a mixture combining 60 forward primers for TCR Vbeta segments and 13 reverse primers for TCR Jbeta segments was used. The CDR3 region of rearranged TCR beta genes was amplified from genomic DNA by a multiplex PCR assay. The Illumina HiSeq System was used to sequence the amplified TCR beta libraries as 87-base-pair reads. Under the source paper's analysis protocol: A later analysis counted about 76 million unique TCR beta chains across the roughly 700 repertoires, and about 10 million of these chains were shared by at least two donors. Raw reads were error-corrected and collapsed into unique sequences by a nearest-neighbor algorithm in which closely related sequences were merged to remove PCR and sequencing errors. V, D and J gene segments were assigned by aligning CDR3 sequences to IMGT reference sequences. For a sequence to be retained, a match of at least six nucleotides was required to both a V gene segment and a J gene segment. A rearrangement was called productive if the CDR3 had no stop codons and remained in frame with V and J, and every other rearrangement was called non-productive. Following IMGT convention, CDR3 was defined as the stretch from the second conserved V-encoded cysteine up to the conserved J-encoded phenylalanine. In an earlier analysis of just under 600 of the donors, sequences lacking an unambiguous match to a single V gene segment were excluded. In an earlier analysis of more than 500 of the donors, a V segment was called functional when productive rearrangements were above 56.7%, and segregating when the standard deviation between donors exceeded 5%. A statistical classification framework was built for diagnosing cytomegalovirus status from the catalog of TCR beta chain sequences. V and J gene assignment, in a later analysis, came from comparing TCR nucleotide sequences with IMGT/GENE-DB human TR gene sequences. A later analysis assigned CDR3 sequences and most-parsimonious VDJ recombination scenarios with the TCRdist pipeline. A later analysis defined each TCR beta chain by its CDR3 amino acid sequence plus V-gene family, and excluded reads lacking a unique V-gene family. A later analysis removed 500 to 600 highly shared, low-generation-probability nucleotide sequences to deal with suspected cross-contamination and a sequencing artifact. In a later analysis, a clonal expansion index was calculated for each public chain from normalized within-repertoire ranks of inferred template counts. In a later analysis, generation probabilities were computed using a VDJ recombination model fitted to out-of-frame rearrangements, and the results were checked against IGoR. In a later analysis, hypergeometric tests were used to score TCR-TCR, TCR-HLA and TCR-CMV co-occurrence, with a repertoire-size bias correction applied to TCR pairs. A later analysis estimated false discovery rates by permuting HLA or CMV assignments 20 times. In a later analysis, co-occurring TCRs were grouped with DBSCAN, and TCRdist sequence similarity was added when clustering was performed within HLA-allele-positive subsets. Repertoires with fewer than 30,000 or more than 120,000 public chains were left out of co-occurrence clustering, as were about five repertoires with anomalous nucleotide sharing. TCRdb provides this immuneACCESS table in a form limited to in-frame rearrangements. Some clones are lacking; in checked studies, under half of them reflect an unresolved V gene, and why the rest are absent is not known. V and J calls and clone size follow that table, whereas D and trimming were derived from the DNA. The sample yields 150,000 to 200,000 clones; roughly 68% were counted once. Less than 11% of the sample rests with the top ten.

The sequenced sample was PBMCs. This clonotype was sampled from a man younger than 45 in good health and CMV-seropositive. The rearrangement joined TRBV2 to TRBJ2-1; TRBD1 lines up with 9 middle nucleotides. In nucleotides, the sequence is TGTGCCAGCAGTCTCGGGACAGGGTCTGGTGAGCAGTTCTTC. Its protein reads: CASSLGTGSGEQFF. The reference TRBV2 and TRBJ2-1 proteins fill in what lies around the CDR3, so the full variable domain reads EPEVTQTPSHQVTQMGQEVILRCVPISNHLYFYWYRQILGQKVEFLVSFYNNEISEKSEIFDDQFSVERPDGSNFTLKIRSTKLEDSAMYFCASSLGTGSGEQFFGPGTRLTVL.